Below, one T cell receptor beta chain is given with its context. Its target is not known. Triplicate sorts, approximately 300,000 cells apiece, were made for each CD8+ T cell subset. These data come from a study of CXCR3-negative and CXCR3-positive naive CD8 T cells. Study results and limitations: Memory cells diverged, while naive CXCR3-positive and CXCR3-negative cells had similar TRBV-TRBJ usage. Cryopreservation partially lowered CXCR3 expression, so most assays used fresh PBMCs.

It was by 5' RACE with UMI labels that the TRB cDNA libraries were prepared. TCRdb re-called the 5' RACE reads; every CDR3 protein appears as one record, without DNA. The sample has about 48,000 distinct CDR3 sequences. The CDR3 is 13 amino acids. Germline assignment: CDR1 SNHLY and CDR2 FYNNEI. The sequenced sample consisted of memory CD8+ T cells from blood. The chain links TRBV2 to TRBJ2-4. The clonotype comes from a human donor in good health. Some clones in this sample may be carry-over from other donors' samples. CDR3: CASSEGAKNIQYF.